A single sample gave rise to the 27 T cell receptor beta chains below, sequenced in a study of T-cell memory formation after mild COVID-19. TCRdb recomputed calls from the 5' RACE reads with MiXCR, one row per CDR3 protein. The table shows under 400,000 distinct CDR3 sequences, with around 28% occurring only once. Sequencing was performed on PBMCs or a T cell subset sorted from them (not recorded which). The receptors shown here come from an adult woman who had mild COVID-19 (a few samples of this study predate the infection). Cell type and time point are not known.

The chain links TRBV5-1 to TRBJ1-1; weak D call: TRBD1 (6 bases). Germline lookup yields CDR1 SGHRS and CDR2 YFSETQ. This CDR3 contains 15 residues. V lost 8 bases, J lost 5 bases, and 22 bases lay in between. CDR3 protein: CASRDLLGGQTEAFF. For the CDR3, the DNA is TGCGCCAGTAGAGACCTTTTAGGTGGACAGACTGAAGCTTTCTTT. Looking up the rest from reference TRBV5-1 and TRBJ1-1 gives the full variable domain: KAGVTQTPRYLIKTRGQQVTLSCSPISGHRSVSWYQQTPGQGLQFLFEYFSETQRNKGNFPGRFSGRQFSNSRSEMNVSTLELGDSALYLCASRDLLGGQTEAFFGQGTRLTVV.

This chain connects TRBV7-2 to TRBJ2-1, with 10 bases matching TRBD2. This CDR3 has 15 amino acids. V trimming: 4 bases; J trimming: 6 bases; junction bases outside the gene matches: 6. CDR1 and CDR2 from the germline V gene are SGHTA and FQGNSA. For the CDR3, the DNA is TGTGCCAGCAGCTATGTGTGGACTAGCGGCAATGAGCAGTTCTTC. Protein product: CASSYVWTSGNEQFF.

This clonotype was seen a few times. The CDR3: CASSQGRREGDEQYF. CDR3 nucleotides: TGTGCCAGCAGCCAAGGTCGGCGGGAGGGTGACGAGCAGTACTTC. The chain employs TRBV3-1 and TRBJ2-7; 9 positions match TRBD2. The CDR3 has 15 residues. V dropped 1 base and J dropped 5; count of bases not matched to a gene: 6. Germline V CDR1 and CDR2: LGHDT, YNNKEL (reference sequence).

This chain connects TRBV7-9 to TRBJ1-1, with D perhaps TRBD1 (6 bases). The CDR3 has 14 amino acids. Germline V gives CDR1 SEHNR, CDR2 FQNEAQ (reference sequence). Trimming took 5 bases from V and 1 from J, leaving 11 bases between them. CDR3 in amino acids: CASSVGTPNTEAFF. The CDR3 DNA reads as TGTGCCAGCAGCGTCGGGACACCGAACACTGAAGCTTTCTTT.

This clonotype occurred many times. The chain has TRBV7-9 and TRBJ2-1, with 13 bases lining up with TRBD2. CDR3 length: 14 residues. Germline V CDR1 and CDR2: SEHNR, FQNEAQ (reference sequence). Germline trimming cut 2 bases from V and 8 bases from J; bases unmatched to any gene: 0. CDR3 in DNA: TGTGCCAGCAGCTTAACTAGCGGGGGGGATGAGCAGTTCTTC. Protein product: CASSLTSGGDEQFF.

The chain combines TRBV5-1 with TRBJ2-2, with TRBD2 identical over 7 bases. The germline V gene encodes CDR1 SGHRS and CDR2 YFSETQ. The trim removed 4 bases at V and 4 bases at J, leaving 1 base unmatched. The CDR3 contains 13 residues. The CDR3 DNA follows: TGCGCCAGCAGCCGGACTAGCACCGGGGAGCTGTTTTTT. Protein product: CASSRTSTGELFF.

This clonotype was counted between two and nine times. J is TRBJ1-6 and V is TRBV6-6, with 11 bases aligning to TRBD1. The junction had 3 bases not matched to a gene; V was cut back by 7 bases and J by 7 bases. This CDR3 comprises 14 residues. CDR1 and CDR2 (germline): MNHNY, SVGAGI (reference sequence). The CDR3 DNA sequence: TGTGCCAGCAAGGGACAGGGGGAGAATTCACCCCTCCACTTT. This encodes CASKGQGENSPLHF.

This clonotype showed up just a few times. J is TRBJ1-2 and V is TRBV6-2 or TRBV6-3, with TRBD1 identical over 7 bases. The junction had 6 bases not matched to a gene; V was cut back by 6 bases and J by 5 bases. This CDR3 contains 13 residues. The germline gives CDR1 MNHEY, CDR2 SVGEGT. CDR3 bases: TGTGCCAGCAGCAACAGGGGATCGTATGGCTACACCTTC. This sequence encodes CASSNRGSYGYTF.

The chain uses TRBV5-1 and TRBJ2-3; 10 nucleotides align to TRBD1. The germline V gene has CDR1 SGHRS and CDR2 YFSETQ. V was pared by 8 bases and J by 3 bases, with 6 bases of the junction left unmatched. The CDR3 sequence is 14 residues long. This CDR3 is CASYRDRGTDTQYF. In DNA form, the CDR3 reads TGCGCCAGTTACCGGGACAGGGGAACAGATACGCAGTATTTT.

The V and J genes are TRBV18 and TRBJ2-1, with D perhaps being TRBD1 or TRBD2 (5 bases each). The CDR3 length is 16 residues. Per germline, CDR1 KGHSH and CDR2 LQKENI. Trimming took 2 bases from V and 7 from J, leaving 18 bases between them. The CDR3 nucleotides are TGTGCCAGCTCACCATACGGGGCTTTCCTTAGGAATGAGCAGTTCTTC. Amino acids: CASSPYGAFLRNEQFF.

This clonotype came up once. The chain carries TRBV14 and TRBJ2-3, with 10 bases that match TRBD2. This CDR3 comprises 15 residues. The germline V gene encodes CDR1 SGHDN and CDR2 FVKESK. Unmatched junction bases numbered 5, after V lost 4 bases and J lost 4 bases. CDR3 bases: TGTGCCAGCAGCCCGGGACTAGCGTATCCAGATACGCAGTATTTT. This translates into CASSPGLAYPDTQYF. The full variable domain, its missing parts supplied by reference TRBV14 and TRBJ2-3, is EAGVTQFPSHSVIEKGQTVTLRCDPISGHDNLYWYRRVMGKEIKFLLHFVKESKQDESGMPNNRFLAERTGGTYSTLKVQPAELEDSGVYFCASSPGLAYPDTQYFGPGTRLTVL.

This clonotype has a handful of counts. This chain joins TRBV30 and TRBJ1-1; 8 bases map to TRBD1. CDR3 length: 16 amino acids. Trimming took 2 bases from V and 1 from J; bases not matched to a gene: 9. CDR1 is GTSNPN and CDR2 is SVGIG in the germline V gene (reference sequence). The CDR3 here is CAWSPPGTGGNTEAFF. Written as DNA, the CDR3 is TGTGCCTGGAGTCCCCCTGGGACAGGCGGGAACACTGAAGCTTTCTTT. Drawing the rest from reference TRBV30 and TRBJ1-1, the complete variable domain is SQTIHQWPATLVQPVGSPLSLECTVEGTSNPNLYWYRQAAGRGLQLLFYSVGIGQISSEVPQNLSASRPQDRQFILSSKKLLLSDSGFYLCAWSPPGTGGNTEAFFGQGTRLTVV.

This chain links TRBV7-6 with TRBJ2-5; D gene uncertain. CDR1 is SGHVS and CDR2 is FNYEAQ in the germline V gene. The V end lost 1 base, the J end lost 3 bases, and 9 bases lay between the germline ends. The CDR3 runs to 14 residues. The DNA of the CDR3 is TGTGCCAGCAGCTTAGAGTCCGGAGAAGAGACCCAGTACTTC. This codes for CASSLESGEETQYF.

This clonotype has only a few counts. The chain carries TRBV5-1 and TRBJ2-1; TRBD1 matches 9 bases. The CDR3 sequence is 15 residues long. V gave up 0 bases and J gave up 14 bases; unmatched junction bases: 12. CDR1 and CDR2 from the germline V gene are SGHRS and YFSETQ. The CDR3 coding sequence is TGCGCCAGCAGCTTGGAGGGACAGGGACGTGGCAGGAAGTTCTTC. Translating gives CASSLEGQGRGRKFF.

CDR3 nucleotide sequence: TGTGCCAGCAGCTTGGATCGAGCGGGAGCTTCCCGGCAGTTCTTC. Translated: CASSLDRAGASRQFF. The chain recombines TRBV5-5 with TRBJ2-1, with 8 bases identical to TRBD2. CDR3 size: 15 residues. The V and J ends lost 0 bases and 12 bases, in that order; junction bases with no gene match: 11. Germline CDR1 reads SGHKS; CDR2 reads YYEKEE (reference sequence).

The V and J genes are TRBV7-2 and TRBJ2-3, with 8 positions matching TRBD2. The germline CDR1 and CDR2 sequences are SGHTA and FQGNSA. V was pared by 5 bases and J by 1 base, with 2 bases of the junction left unmatched. This CDR3 is built from 14 residues. The CDR3 sequence is CASSMGLGTDTQYF. CDR3 in DNA: TGTGCCAGCAGCATGGGACTAGGCACAGATACGCAGTATTTT.

As concerns this clonotype: A junction end diverges from the germline sequence, so it may reflect a read error. The rearrangement joins TRBV3-1 to TRBJ2-2; D gene uncertain. The CDR3 runs to 14 residues. CDR1 LGHDT and CDR2 YNNKEL come from the germline V gene (reference sequence). The CDR3 coding sequence is TGTGCCAGCAGCCCACTAACGAAGACCGGGGAGCTGTTTTTT. It yields the protein CASSPLTKTGELFF.

The V and J genes are TRBV20-1 and TRBJ1-2, with TRBD1 matching 12 bases. This CDR3 spans 14 amino acids. With V trimmed by 5 bases and J by 8 bases, 9 bases remained unmatched. From germline, CDR1 is DFQATT and CDR2 SNEGSKA (reference sequence). CDR3 residues: CSAGTGGEKAGYTF. The CDR3 nucleotides read TGCAGTGCTGGGACAGGGGGCGAGAAAGCGGGCTACACCTTC.

The J gene is TRBJ2-5, the V gene TRBV6-5, with 10 positions matching TRBD1. The germline V gene has CDR1 MNHEY and CDR2 SVGAGI. The length of the CDR3 is 14 residues. V was clipped by 5 bases and J by 5 bases; unmatched bases: 5. The CDR3 nucleotides are TGTGCCAGCAGTGACAGGGGGCTAGGGGAGACCCAGTACTTC. Its protein is CASSDRGLGETQYF.

The chain joins TRBV5-6 to TRBJ2-1; TRBD1 is a possible D gene (8 bases). The CDR3 consists of 16 residues. Trimming took off 3 bases at V and 8 bases at J, with 21 bases between the two ends. Germline CDR1 is SGHDT and CDR2 is YYEEEE. This chain's CDR3 is CASSSGTGLGHYEQFF. For the CDR3, the DNA is TGTGCCAGCAGCTCCGGGACAGGACTAGGGCACTATGAGCAGTTCTTC.

The chain is built from TRBV7-8 and TRBJ1-5; D may be TRBD1 (6 bases). The CDR3 is 15 residues long. Deletions cut 2 bases from V and 1 base from J, with 9 bases between. The V gene's germline CDR1 is SGHVS and CDR2 FQNEAQ. As DNA, the CDR3 is TGTGCCAGCAGCTTACGCCAGGGGAGCAATCAGCCCCAGCATTTT. Its protein product is CASSLRQGSNQPQHF.

This clonotype showed up many times. J is TRBJ2-5 and V is TRBV5-1, with D unresolved. Trimming shortened V by 0 bases and J by 0 bases, and 3 bases separated the two germline ends. Germline CDR1 reads SGHRS; CDR2 reads YFSETQ. The CDR3 runs 13 residues. CDR3 region: CASSLANQETQYF. Here the CDR3 DNA reads TGCGCCAGCAGCTTGGCAAACCAAGAGACCCAGTACTTC.

The rearrangement joins TRBV6-1 to TRBJ2-3, with 10 bases that match TRBD1. With 4 bases clipped from V and 4 bases from J, the junction kept 8 bases outside the gene matches. The CDR3 covers 16 residues. CDR1 is MNHNS, CDR2 SASEGT, per germline. This CDR3 reads CASSAIDRGPADTQYF. The CDR3, as DNA: TGTGCCAGCAGTGCCATCGACAGGGGGCCGGCAGATACGCAGTATTTT.

The rearrangement links TRBV6-5 to TRBJ1-3, with 7 bases fitting TRBD1. The J segment lost 0 bases and the V segment lost 2 bases, leaving 4 bases of the junction unmatched. The CDR3 totals 16 residues. The germline CDR1 and CDR2 sequences are MNHEY and SVGAGI. The CDR3 sequence is CASSYRGDSSGNTIYF. The CDR3 nucleotides are TGTGCCAGCAGTTACCGCGGGGACAGCTCTGGAAACACCATATATTTT.

The chain links TRBV5-1 to TRBJ2-2, with 8 bases that match TRBD2. The germline V gene has CDR1 SGHRS and CDR2 YFSETQ. V lost 4 bases to trimming and J lost 4 bases; unmatched junction nucleotides: 3. CDR3 length: 14 amino acids. Here the CDR3 DNA reads TGCGCCAGCAGCACACTAGCGGCCACCGGGGAGCTGTTTTTT. Translating it yields CASSTLAATGELFF.

The chain links TRBV25-1 to TRBJ2-3; no definite D call. Germline CDR1 is MGHDK and CDR2 is SYGVNS. The CDR3 is 16 residues long. V was shortened by 6 bases and J by 6 bases, with 22 bases between the two germline ends. DNA for the CDR3: TGTGCCAGCAGCGTCCCCTACCCTTTAGGTTTGGATACGCAGTATTTT. This sequence encodes CASSVPYPLGLDTQYF.

This clonotype was counted a few times. The genes are TRBV11-2 and TRBJ2-1; D gene ambiguous. V was shortened by 2 bases and J by 0 bases, with 11 bases between the two germline ends. CDR1 SGHAT and CDR2 FQNNGV come from the germline V gene. This CDR3 comprises 16 residues. CDR3 sequence: CASSLYAESSYNEQFF. In DNA, the CDR3 is TGTGCCAGCAGCTTATATGCTGAGAGCTCCTACAATGAGCAGTTCTTC.